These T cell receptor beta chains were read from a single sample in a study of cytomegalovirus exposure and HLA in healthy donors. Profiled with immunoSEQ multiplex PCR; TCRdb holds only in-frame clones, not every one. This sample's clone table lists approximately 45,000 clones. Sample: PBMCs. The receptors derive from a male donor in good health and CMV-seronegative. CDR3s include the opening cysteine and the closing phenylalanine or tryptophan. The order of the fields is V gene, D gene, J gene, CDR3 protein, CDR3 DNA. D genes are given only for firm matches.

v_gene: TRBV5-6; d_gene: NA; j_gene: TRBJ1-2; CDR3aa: CASSFGGINYGYTF; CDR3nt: TGTGCCAGCAGCTTTGGAGGGATTAACTATGGCTACACCTTC
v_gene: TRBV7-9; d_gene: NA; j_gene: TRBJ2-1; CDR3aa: CASSLGGFRRGRSYNEQFF; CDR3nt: TGTGCCAGCAGCTTAGGGGGGTTTAGGAGGGGGCGATCCTACAATGAGCAGTTCTTC
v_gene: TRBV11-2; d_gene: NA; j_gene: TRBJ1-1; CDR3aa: CASSSTGVTEAFF; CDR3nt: TGTGCCAGCAGCTCAACGGGGGTGACTGAAGCTTTCTTT
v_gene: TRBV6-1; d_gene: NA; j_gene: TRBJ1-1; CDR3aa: CASSWTVEAFF; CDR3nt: TGTGCCAGCAGCTGGACAGTTGAAGCTTTCTTT
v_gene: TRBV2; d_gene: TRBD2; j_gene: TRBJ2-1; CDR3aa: CASRPASGYNEQFF; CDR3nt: TGTGCCAGCAGGCCGGCTAGCGGTTACAATGAGCAGTTCTTC
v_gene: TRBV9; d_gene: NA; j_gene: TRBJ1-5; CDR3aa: CASSVELGEPQHF; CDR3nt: TGTGCCAGCAGCGTAGAGTTAGGGGAGCCCCAGCATTTT
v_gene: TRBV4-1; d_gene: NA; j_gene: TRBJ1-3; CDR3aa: CASSQPTRVPGNTIYF; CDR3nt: TGCGCCAGCAGCCAACCCACGAGGGTCCCAGGAAACACCATATATTTT
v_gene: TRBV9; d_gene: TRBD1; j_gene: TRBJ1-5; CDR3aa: CASSTGEEDAAQHF; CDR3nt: TGTGCCAGCAGCACAGGGGAGGAGGATGCGGCCCAGCATTTT
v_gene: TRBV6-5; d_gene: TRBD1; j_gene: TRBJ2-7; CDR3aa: CASSYLRTGGHEQYF; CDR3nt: TGTGCCAGCAGTTACCTCCGGACAGGGGGCCACGAGCAGTACTTC
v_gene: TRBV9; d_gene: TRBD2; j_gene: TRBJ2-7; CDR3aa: CASSLTGTSYEQYF; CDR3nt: TGTGCCAGCAGCCTGACTGGGACTAGCTACGAGCAGTACTTC
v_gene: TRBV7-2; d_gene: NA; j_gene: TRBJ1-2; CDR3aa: CASREGTDGYTF; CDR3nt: TGTGCCAGCAGGGAGGGTACGGATGGCTACACCTTC
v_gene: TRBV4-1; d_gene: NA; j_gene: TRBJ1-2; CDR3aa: CASSLMDRPNYGYTF; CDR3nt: TGCGCCAGCAGCCTCATGGACAGACCTAACTATGGCTACACCTTC
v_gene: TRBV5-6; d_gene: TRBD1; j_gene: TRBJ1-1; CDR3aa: CASSSGTDGGAFF; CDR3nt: TGTGCCAGCAGCTCCGGGACAGATGGAGGGGCTTTCTTT
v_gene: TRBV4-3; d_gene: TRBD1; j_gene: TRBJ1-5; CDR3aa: CASSQWTGMGQPQHF; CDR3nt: TGCGCCAGCAGCCAATGGACAGGGATGGGTCAGCCCCAGCATTTT
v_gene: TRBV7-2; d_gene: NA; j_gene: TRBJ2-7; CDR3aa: CASSLVDNYEQYF; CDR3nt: TGTGCCAGCAGCTTAGTTGACAACTACGAGCAGTACTTC
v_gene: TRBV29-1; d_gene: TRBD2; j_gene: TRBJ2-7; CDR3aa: CSVGREGYEQYF; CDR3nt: TGCAGCGTTGGTAGGGAGGGTTACGAGCAGTACTTC
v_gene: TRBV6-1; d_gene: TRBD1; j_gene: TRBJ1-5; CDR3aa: CASSGPGQGKVSNQPQHF; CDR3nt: TGTGCCAGCAGTGGGCCGGGACAGGGAAAAGTGAGCAATCAGCCCCAGCATTTT
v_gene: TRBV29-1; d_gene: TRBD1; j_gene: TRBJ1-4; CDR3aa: CSATGTGDEKLFF; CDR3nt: TGCAGCGCTACAGGGACAGGGGATGAAAAACTGTTTTTT
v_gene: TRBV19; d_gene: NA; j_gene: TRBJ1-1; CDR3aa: CASGNTGSSLMNTEAFF; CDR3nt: TGTGCCAGTGGGAACACAGGGTCCTCTCTCATGAACACTGAAGCTTTCTTT
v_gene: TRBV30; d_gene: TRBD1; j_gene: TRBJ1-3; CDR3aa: CAWSVQGTGNTIYF; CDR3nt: TGTGCCTGGAGTGTACAGGGGACCGGAAACACCATATATTTT
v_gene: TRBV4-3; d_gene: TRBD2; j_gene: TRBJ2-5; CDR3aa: CASSHGPSGGKQETQYF; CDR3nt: TGCGCCAGCAGCCATGGGCCTAGCGGGGGGAAACAAGAGACCCAGTACTTC
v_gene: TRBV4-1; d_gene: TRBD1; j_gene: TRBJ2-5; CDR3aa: CASSPPGQGWEQYF; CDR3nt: TGCGCCAGCAGCCCTCCGGGACAGGGATGGGAGCAGTACTTC
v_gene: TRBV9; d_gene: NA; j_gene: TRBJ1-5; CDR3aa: CASSGGPGQPQHF; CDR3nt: TGTGCCAGCAGCGGAGGTCCGGGTCAGCCCCAGCATTTT
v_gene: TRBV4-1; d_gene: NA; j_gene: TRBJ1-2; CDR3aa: CASSQEWGGNYGYTF; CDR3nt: TGCGCCAGCAGCCAAGAATGGGGAGGGAACTATGGCTACACCTTC
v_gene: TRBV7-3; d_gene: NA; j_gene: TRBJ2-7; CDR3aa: CASSLQPGLSYEQYF; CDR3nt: TGTGCCAGCAGCTTACAACCAGGGCTCTCCTACGAGCAGTACTTC
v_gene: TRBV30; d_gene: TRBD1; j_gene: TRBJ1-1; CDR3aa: CAWGQGAAEAFF; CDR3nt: TGTGCCTGGGGACAGGGGGCCGCTGAAGCTTTCTTT